This is a list of T cell receptor beta chains from one sample in a study of graft-versus-host responses after intestinal transplantation. Libraries were prepared by immunoSEQ multiplex PCR; TCRdb keeps only in-frame clonotypes and omits some of them. The sample shows approximately 75,000 clones, around 89% of them seen only once. The antigens of these receptors remain unknown. This specimen was unstimulated CD8+ T cells sorted from spleen or lymph node cells, taken before transplant. Receptors originate from a human donor who was the organ donor for an intestinal transplant. Both conserved end residues are part of each CDR3. Fields, in order: D gene, V gene, clone size, J gene, CDR3 protein, CDR3 DNA. The D gene is left open where the match is weak. Some rows have no size entry. The others give once, few or many, or a class for an expanded clone.

.	TRBV2	.	TRBJ2-1	CASSPVGPYNEQFF	TGTGCCAGCAGCCCGGTGGGGCCCTACAATGAGCAGTTCTTC
.	TRBV4-3	.	TRBJ1-1	CASSQGVNTEAFF	TGCGCCAGCAGCCAGGGAGTAAACACTGAAGCTTTCTTT
TRBD2	TRBV29-1	.	TRBJ2-2	CSVGKDPGRAGELFF	TGCAGCGTTGGTAAAGACCCCGGGAGGGCCGGGGAGCTGTTTTTT
.	TRBV27	.	TRBJ2-3	CASSLTPLTDTQYF	TGTGCCAGCAGCTTAACCCCACTCACAGATACGCAGTATTTT
.	TRBV27	.	TRBJ1-1	CASSLSSGTGATEAFF	TGTGCCAGCAGTTTATCGTCGGGGACTGGAGCCACTGAAGCTTTCTTT
TRBD1	TRBV20-1	.	TRBJ1-2	CSAWTGEGYTF	TGCAGTGCTTGGACAGGGGAGGGCTACACCTTC
.	TRBV6-4	.	TRBJ1-6	CASSEQQDNSPLHF	TGTGCCAGCAGTGAACAGCAAGATAATTCACCCCTCCACTTT
.	TRBV29-1	.	TRBJ2-3	CSVEDDRTPDTQYF	TGCAGCGTTGAAGATGACAGGACCCCAGATACGCAGTATTTT
TRBD2	TRBV11-1	.	TRBJ2-1	CASSLVRLAGGPSYNEQFF	TGTGCCAGCAGCTTGGTGAGACTAGCGGGGGGTCCTTCATACAATGAGCAGTTCTTC
TRBD1	TRBV28	.	TRBJ2-6	CAIPGQGSGANVLTF	TGTGCCATCCCGGGACAGGGCTCTGGGGCCAACGTCCTGACTTTC
.	TRBV7-6	.	TRBJ1-1	CASSVNNFGTEAFF	TGTGCCAGCAGCGTGAACAATTTTGGCACTGAAGCTTTCTTT
.	TRBV7-9	.	TRBJ1-4	CASSLPGEEKLFF	TGTGCCAGCAGCTTACCGGGAGAGGAAAAACTGTTTTTT
.	TRBV6-5	.	TRBJ2-5	CASSLDYQETQYF	TGTGCCAGCAGCCTGGACTACCAAGAGACCCAGTACTTC
TRBD1	TRBV5-6	.	TRBJ2-4	CASSPGQGANIQYF	TGTGCCAGCAGCCCCGGACAGGGGGCAAACATTCAGTACTTC
.	TRBV30	.	TRBJ1-2	CAWKASYGYTF	TGTGCCTGGAAAGCATCCTATGGCTACACCTTC
.	TRBV4-3	once	TRBJ2-3	CASSHPPGGGARTDTQYF	TGCGCCAGCAGCCATCCCCCGGGGGGCGGGGCGCGCACAGATACGCAGTATTTT
TRBD1	TRBV6-5	.	TRBJ1-3	CASSYGDRDSGNTIYF	TGTGCCAGCAGTTACGGGGACAGGGACTCTGGAAACACCATATATTTT
.	TRBV15	.	TRBJ1-3	CATSHYLLSGGGNTIYF	TGTGCCACCAGCCACTATTTACTATCGGGGGGTGGAAACACCATATATTTT
TRBD1	TRBV10-1	.	TRBJ2-1	CASKGDRGITEQFF	TGCGCCAGCAAGGGGGACAGGGGGATCACCGAGCAGTTCTTC
TRBD2	TRBV7-9	.	TRBJ2-3	CASSQPGLPDTQYF	TGTGCCAGCAGCCAACCGGGACTACCAGATACGCAGTATTTT
.	TRBV5-6	.	TRBJ1-2	CASSFGASYTF	TGTGCCAGCAGCTTTGGGGCCAGCTACACCTTC